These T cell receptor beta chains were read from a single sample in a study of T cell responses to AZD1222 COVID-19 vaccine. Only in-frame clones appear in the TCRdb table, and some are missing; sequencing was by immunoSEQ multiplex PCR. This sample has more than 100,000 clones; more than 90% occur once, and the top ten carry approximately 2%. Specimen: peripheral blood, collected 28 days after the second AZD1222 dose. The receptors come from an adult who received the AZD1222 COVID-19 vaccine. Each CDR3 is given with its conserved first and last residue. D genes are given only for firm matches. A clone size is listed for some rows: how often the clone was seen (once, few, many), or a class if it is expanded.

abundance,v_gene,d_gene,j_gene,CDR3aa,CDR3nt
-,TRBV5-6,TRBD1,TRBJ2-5,CASSFGTGHSGETQYF,TGTGCCAGCAGCTTCGGGACAGGCCATTCGGGAGAGACCCAGTACTTC
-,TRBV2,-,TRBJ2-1,CASGGTGFLMDEQFF,TGTGCCAGCGGTGGTACGGGATTCCTTATGGATGAGCAGTTCTTC
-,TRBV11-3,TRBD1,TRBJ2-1,CASSSGTGRNEQFF,TGTGCCAGCAGCTCCGGGACAGGGAGGAATGAGCAGTTCTTC
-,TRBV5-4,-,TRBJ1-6,CASSDRDESPLHF,TGTGCCAGCAGCGACCGGGACGAATCACCCCTCCACTTT
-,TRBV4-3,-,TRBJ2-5,CASSQAHPGETQYF,TGCGCCAGCAGCCAAGCGCACCCCGGGGAGACCCAGTACTTC
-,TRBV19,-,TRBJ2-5,CASSMEGGSVYQETQYF,TGTGCCAGTAGTATGGAGGGTGGTAGCGTGTACCAAGAGACCCAGTACTTC
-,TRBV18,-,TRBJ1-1,CASSQRAGGNTEAFF,TGTGCCAGCTCACAAAGGGCCGGCGGTAACACTGAAGCTTTCTTT
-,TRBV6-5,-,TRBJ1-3,CASSYFPGPGNTIYF,TGTGCCAGCAGTTACTTTCCTGGACCTGGAAACACCATATATTTT
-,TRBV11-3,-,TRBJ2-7,CASSLGGGGSHEQYF,TGTGCCAGCAGCTTAGGCGGCGGAGGGTCCCACGAGCAGTACTTC
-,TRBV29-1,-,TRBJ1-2,CSVDEGQDGYTF,TGCAGCGTTGATGAGGGGCAGGATGGCTACACCTTC
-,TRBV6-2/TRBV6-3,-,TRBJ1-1,CASSYGGVNTEAFF,TGTGCCAGCAGTTATGGGGGAGTGAACACTGAAGCTTTCTTT
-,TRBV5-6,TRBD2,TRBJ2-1,CASSFSGTSRNEQFF,TGTGCCAGCAGCTTCAGCGGGACTAGCCGCAATGAGCAGTTCTTC
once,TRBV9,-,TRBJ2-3,CASSVGWGSTDTQYF,TGTGCCAGCAGCGTAGGTTGGGGAAGCACAGATACGCAGTATTTT
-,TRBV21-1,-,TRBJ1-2,CASSAQGQANYGYTF,TGTGCCAGCAGCGCCCAGGGACAGGCTAACTATGGCTACACCTTC
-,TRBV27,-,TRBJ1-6,CASSSRDYSPLHF,TGTGCCAGCAGTTCCCGGGATTATTCACCCCTCCACTTT
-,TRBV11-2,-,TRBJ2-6,CASRTASSGANVLTF,TGTGCCAGCAGGACAGCTTCCTCTGGGGCCAACGTCCTGACTTTC
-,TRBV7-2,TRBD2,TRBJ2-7,CASSLGGTSVAYEQYF,TGTGCCAGCAGCTTAGGGGGTACTAGCGTCGCCTACGAGCAGTACTTC
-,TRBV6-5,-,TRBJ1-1,CASSGPGGGTEAFF,TGTGCCAGCAGCGGACCCGGGGGTGGCACTGAAGCTTTCTTT
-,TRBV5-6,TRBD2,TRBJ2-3,CASSLEVAGGDTQYF,TGTGCCAGCAGCTTGGAGGTAGCGGGAGGAGATACGCAGTATTTT
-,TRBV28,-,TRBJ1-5,CASSPGTAGFNQPQHF,TGTGCCAGCAGCCCCGGGACTGCCGGATTCAATCAGCCCCAGCATTTT
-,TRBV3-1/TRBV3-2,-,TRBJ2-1,CASSPSGGPYNEQFF,TGTGCCAGCAGCCCATCTGGGGGGCCCTACAATGAGCAGTTCTTC
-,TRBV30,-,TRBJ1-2,CAWSDLPRLRHYYGYTF,TGTGCCTGGAGCGATCTCCCCCGACTGAGGCACTACTATGGCTACACCTTC
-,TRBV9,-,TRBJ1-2,CASSPGGYTF,TGTGCCAGCAGCCCGGGCGGCTACACCTTC
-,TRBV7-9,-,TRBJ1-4,CASSVGLPDEKLFF,TGTGCCAGCAGCGTGGGACTACCTGATGAAAAACTGTTTTTT
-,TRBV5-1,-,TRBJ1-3,CASSLGQQAFGNTIYF,TGCGCCAGCAGCCTGGGCCAACAGGCGTTCGGAAACACCATATATTTT
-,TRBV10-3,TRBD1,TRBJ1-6,CAISPGQLTNSPLHF,TGTGCCATCAGCCCGGGACAGCTGACTAATTCACCCCTCCACTTT
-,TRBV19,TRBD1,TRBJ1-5,CASSMMQGGLPQHF,TGTGCCAGTAGTATGATGCAGGGGGGGTTGCCCCAGCATTTT
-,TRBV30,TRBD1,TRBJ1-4,CAWTGGGNEKLFF,TGTGCCTGGACAGGGGGCGGGAATGAAAAACTGTTTTTT
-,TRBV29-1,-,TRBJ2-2,CSVARGTGELFF,TGCAGCGTTGCCAGGGGCACCGGGGAGCTGTTTTTT